A selection of T cell receptor beta chains follows, all from one sample in a study of blood T cell repertoires in COVID-19. Generated by immunoSEQ multiplex PCR, the TCRdb table keeps only in-frame clones and is missing some. The table shows about 110,000 clones, with about three quarters occurring only once. Material for sequencing was peripheral blood. These receptors all stem from a man at least 80 years old with COVID-19, enrolled during active disease. The CDR3 runs from the conserved cysteine through the conserved F or W. The D gene is left open where the match is weak. Some rows mark clone size as missing; the rest say once, few, many or name a class of expanded clone.

NA	TRBV5-1	TRBJ1-2	TRBD1	TGCGCCAGCAGCCCGGACAGGGCGGAAGGCTACACCTTC	CASSPDRAEGYTF
NA	TRBV28	TRBJ1-5	TRBD1	TGTGCCAGCAGTTTGGACAGGGAAGTGGTTCAGCCCCAGCATTTT	CASSLDREVVQPQHF
NA	TRBV5-1	TRBJ2-2	TRBD2	TGCGCCAGCAGCGGGACTAGCGACACCGGGGAGCTGTTTTTT	CASSGTSDTGELFF
NA	TRBV24-1	TRBJ1-5	NA	TGTGCCACCAGCGGGTATAGCAATCAGCCCCAGCATTTT	CATSGYSNQPQHF
NA	TRBV5-1	TRBJ2-1	NA	TGCGCCAGCAGCCCTCAAAGCGGGAATGAGCAGTTCTTC	CASSPQSGNEQFF
once	TRBV5-4	TRBJ2-5	NA	TGTGCCAGCAGCCCTCCCGGGACTTCGAGGGAGACCCAGTACTTC	CASSPPGTSRETQYF
NA	TRBV9	TRBJ2-2	NA	TGTGCCAGCAGCGTATTTGGGGGGGCTTCCACCGGGGAGCTGTTTTTT	CASSVFGGASTGELFF
NA	TRBV6-6	TRBJ2-3	NA	TGTGCCAGCAGCCCAAAGGGGGGGGTGGATACGCAGTATTTT	CASSPKGGVDTQYF
NA	TRBV24-1	TRBJ2-3	NA	TGTGCCACCAGTGATTCCGGGGCAGGGGGGAGAAATACGCAGTATTTT	CATSDSGAGGRNTQYF
NA	TRBV5-1	TRBJ1-2	NA	TGCGCCAGCAGACCCCCCGCGACAGATATCGGCTACACCTTC	CASRPPATDIGYTF
NA	TRBV13	TRBJ1-2	NA	TGTGCCAGCAGCTTGCGAGCCACAGGAGACTATGGCTACACCTTC	CASSLRATGDYGYTF
NA	TRBV6-1	TRBJ2-4	NA	TGTGCCAGCAGTGAACAGAACAACAAAAACATTCAGTACTTC	CASSEQNNKNIQYF
NA	TRBV6-2/TRBV6-3	TRBJ2-5	NA	TGTGCCAGCAGTCCCCGGGGAGAGACCCAGTACTTC	CASSPRGETQYF
NA	TRBV19	TRBJ1-5	NA	TGTGCCAGTAGTATATCCTATCAGCCCCAGCATTTT	CASSISYQPQHF
NA	TRBV7-8	TRBJ2-2	NA	TGTGCCAGCAGCTTCGGGTTGAACACCGGGGAGCTGTTTTTT	CASSFGLNTGELFF
NA	TRBV4-2	TRBJ2-2	TRBD2	TGTGCCAGCAGCCAAGAAACCCCGGGAGCGGGAAAGGCCGGGGAGCTGTTTTTT	CASSQETPGAGKAGELFF
once	TRBV19	TRBJ2-2	TRBD2	TGTGCCAGTAGTATAGAGGGCCCCACTAGCGGGAGGGCTTATCGTACCGGGGAGCTGTTTTTT	CASSIEGPTSGRAYRTGELFF
NA	TRBV3-1/TRBV3-2	TRBJ1-1	NA	TGTGCCAGCAGCCAAGGGGGCAGCCTAACGGGCACTGAAGCTTTCTTT	CASSQGGSLTGTEAFF
NA	TRBV28	TRBJ2-7	NA	TGTGCCAGCAGTTCGGGGATTAGCCCGGGACACTTAATCGAGCAGTACTTC	CASSSGISPGHLIEQYF
NA	TRBV30	TRBJ2-2	TRBD2	TGTGCCTGGACCTCTAGCGGGAGCGCCGGGGAGCTGTTTTTT	CAWTSSGSAGELFF
once	TRBV5-1	TRBJ2-5	TRBD1	TGCGCCAGCAGCTTACAGACAGGGGGAGGGCAAGAGACCCAGTACTTC	CASSLQTGGGQETQYF
NA	TRBV4-1	TRBJ1-1	TRBD1	TGCGCCAGCAGCCAAGAGAGGGGGCTGAACACTGAAGCTTTCTTT	CASSQERGLNTEAFF